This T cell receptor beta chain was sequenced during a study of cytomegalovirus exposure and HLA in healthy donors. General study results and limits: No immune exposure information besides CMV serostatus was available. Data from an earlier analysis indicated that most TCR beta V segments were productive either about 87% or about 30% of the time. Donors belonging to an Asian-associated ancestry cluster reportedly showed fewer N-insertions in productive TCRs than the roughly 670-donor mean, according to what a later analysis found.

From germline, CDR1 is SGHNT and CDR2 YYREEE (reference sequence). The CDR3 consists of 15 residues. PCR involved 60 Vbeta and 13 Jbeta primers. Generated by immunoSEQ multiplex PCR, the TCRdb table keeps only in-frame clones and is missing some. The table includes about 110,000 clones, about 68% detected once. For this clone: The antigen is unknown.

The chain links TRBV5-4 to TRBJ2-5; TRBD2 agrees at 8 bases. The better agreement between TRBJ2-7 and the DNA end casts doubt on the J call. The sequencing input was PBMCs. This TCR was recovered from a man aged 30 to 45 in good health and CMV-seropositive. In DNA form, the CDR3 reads TGTGCCAGCAGTTTACGCGGGGGGATCTCCTACGAGCAGTACTTC. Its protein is CASSLRGGISYEQYF.